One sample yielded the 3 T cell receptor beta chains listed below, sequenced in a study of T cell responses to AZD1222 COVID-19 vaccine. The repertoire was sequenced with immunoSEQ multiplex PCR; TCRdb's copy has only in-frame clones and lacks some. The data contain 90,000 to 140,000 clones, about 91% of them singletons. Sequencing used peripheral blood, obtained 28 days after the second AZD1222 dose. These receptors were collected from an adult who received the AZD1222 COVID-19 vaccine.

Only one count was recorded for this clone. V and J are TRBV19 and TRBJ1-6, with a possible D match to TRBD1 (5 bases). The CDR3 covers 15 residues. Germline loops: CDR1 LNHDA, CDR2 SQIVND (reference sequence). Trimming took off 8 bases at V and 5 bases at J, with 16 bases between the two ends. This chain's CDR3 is CASLDSGANNSPLHF. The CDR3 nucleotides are TGTGCCAGTCTTGACTCCGGGGCTAATAATTCACCCCTCCACTTT.

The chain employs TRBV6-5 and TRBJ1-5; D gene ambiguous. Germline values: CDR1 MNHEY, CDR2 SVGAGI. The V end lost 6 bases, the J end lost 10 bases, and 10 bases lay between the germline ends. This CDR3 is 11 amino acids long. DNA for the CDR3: TGTGCCAGCAGCGCAGGTGACCCCCAGCATTTT. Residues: CASSAGDPQHF.

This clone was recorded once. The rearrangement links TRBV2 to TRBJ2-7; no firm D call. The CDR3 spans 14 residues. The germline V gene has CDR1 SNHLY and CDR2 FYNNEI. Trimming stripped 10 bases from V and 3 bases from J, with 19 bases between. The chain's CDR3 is CAIRNPESGYEQYF. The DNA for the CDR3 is TGTGCCATCCGCAACCCCGAGTCCGGCTACGAGCAGTACTTC.